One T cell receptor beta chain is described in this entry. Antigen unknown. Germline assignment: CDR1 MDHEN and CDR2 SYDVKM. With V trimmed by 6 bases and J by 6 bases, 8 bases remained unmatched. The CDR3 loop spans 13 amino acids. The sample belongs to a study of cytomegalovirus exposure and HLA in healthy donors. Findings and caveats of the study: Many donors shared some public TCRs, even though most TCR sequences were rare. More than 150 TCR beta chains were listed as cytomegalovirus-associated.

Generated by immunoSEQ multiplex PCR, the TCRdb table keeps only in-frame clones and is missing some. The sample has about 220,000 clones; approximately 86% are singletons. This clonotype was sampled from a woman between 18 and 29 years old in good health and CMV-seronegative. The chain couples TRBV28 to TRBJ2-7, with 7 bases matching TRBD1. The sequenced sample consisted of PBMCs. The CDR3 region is CASSFNRGSEQYF. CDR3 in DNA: TGTGCCAGCAGCTTTAACAGGGGAAGCGAGCAGTACTTC.